The 26 T cell receptor beta chains given below trace back to one sample, sequenced in a study of cytomegalovirus exposure and HLA in healthy donors. A multiplex PCR was run with 60 Vbeta primers and 13 Jbeta primers. Here immunoSEQ multiplex PCR was the method, and the copy in TCRdb shows in-frame clones only, minus some. The sample records about 140,000 clones, approximately 84% being singletons. The sample was PBMCs. All receptors derive from a man aged 25-40 years in good health and CMV-seropositive.

The CDR3 spells CASSGTSGGSRDQYF. CDR3 bases: TGTGCCAGCAGTGGGACTAGCGGGGGCTCTAGGGATCAGTACTTC. The chain couples TRBV6-1 to TRBJ2-4; 13 bases fit TRBD2. With V trimmed by 4 bases and J by 12 bases, 9 bases remained unmatched. Germline V CDR1 and CDR2: MNHNS, SASEGT. The length of the CDR3 is 15 residues.

The rearrangement uses TRBV6-5 and TRBJ2-1, with TRBD2 matching 12 bases. The J segment lost 8 bases and the V segment lost 2 bases, leaving 4 bases of the junction unmatched. This CDR3 region has 15 residues. Germline lookup yields CDR1 MNHEY and CDR2 SVGAGI. As DNA, the CDR3 is TGTGCCAGCAGTTACGCGGCTAGCGGGGGGGATGAGCAGTTCTTC. It specifies CASSYAASGGDEQFF.

This chain links TRBV28 with TRBJ2-3, with D possibly being TRBD1 (5 bases). Germline-derived CDR1 and CDR2 are MDHEN and SYDVKM. The CDR3 covers 15 residues. V gave up 8 bases and J gave up 2 bases, with 17 bases separating them. CDR3 amino acids: CASEGSRANTDTQYF. The DNA for the CDR3 is TGTGCCAGCGAAGGATCCAGGGCAAACACAGATACGCAGTATTTT.

CDR3 nucleotide sequence: TGTGCCAGCTCACCGCGGACAGGCCAAAGGGCGCTGGAGCAGTACTTC. Protein product: CASSPRTGQRALEQYF. The chain links TRBV18 to TRBJ2-7; 7 nucleotides align to TRBD1. The CDR3 loop spans 16 amino acids. Per germline, CDR1 KGHSH and CDR2 LQKENI. V lost 3 bases to trimming and J lost 7 bases; unmatched junction nucleotides: 15.

The chain recombines TRBV7-7 with TRBJ2-2; 10 nucleotides match TRBD1. The CDR3 runs to 16 residues. V lost 5 bases, J lost 4 bases, and 7 bases stayed unmatched. Germline values: CDR1 SSHAT, CDR2 FNYEAQ (reference sequence). The CDR3 reads CASSPSRTGGTGELFF. CDR3 coding DNA: TGTGCCAGCAGCCCCTCTAGGACAGGGGGCACCGGGGAGCTGTTTTTT.

The chain couples TRBV7-8 to TRBJ1-3; D possibly corresponds to TRBD1 (5 bases). Germline V CDR1 and CDR2: SGHVS, FQNEAQ. V lost 5 bases and J lost 0, with 14 bases in between. The CDR3 runs to 16 residues. The CDR3 DNA sequence: TGTGCCAGCAGCCTCAGGACAACCTACTCTGGAAACACCATATATTTT. Residues: CASSLRTTYSGNTIYF.

V and J are TRBV28 and TRBJ2-3; D perhaps matches TRBD2 (5 bases). Germline CDR1 and CDR2: MDHEN and SYDVKM. The CDR3 is 12 amino acids. V dropped 5 bases and J dropped 4 bases, with 7 bases sitting between them. The CDR3 here is CASSPGSDTQYF. The CDR3 nucleotides are TGTGCCAGCAGTCCGGGGTCAGATACGCAGTATTTT.

The chain couples TRBV27 to TRBJ1-2; the match to TRBD1 covers 7 bases. CDR3 length: 11 residues. Trimming took 10 bases from V and 6 from J; bases not matched to a gene: 5. Germline CDR1 and CDR2: MNHEY and SMNVEV (reference sequence). The CDR3 DNA sequence: TGTGCCACCCCAACAGGGGATGGCTACACCTTC. Translation gives CATPTGDGYTF.

The chain recombines TRBV28 with TRBJ1-2; TRBD1 might be the D (6 bases). CDR3 length: 14 amino acids. Trimming pared 8 bases from V and 1 base from J, leaving 14 bases between. CDR1 is MDHEN and CDR2 is SYDVKM in the germline V gene. The CDR3 loop reads CASLGGANNYGYTF. The CDR3 DNA reads TGTGCCAGCCTGGGGGGGGCTAATAACTATGGCTACACCTTC.

J is TRBJ2-7 and V is TRBV4-2; no clear D gene. The CDR3 consists of 13 residues. CDR1 LGHNA and CDR2 YNFKEQ come from the germline V gene. Trimming shortened V by 0 bases and J by 6 bases, and 9 bases separated the two germline ends. The CDR3: CASSQDGQSEQYF. CDR3 sequence (DNA): TGTGCCAGCAGCCAAGATGGGCAGAGCGAGCAGTACTTC.

The rearrangement uses TRBV25-1 and TRBJ2-3, with 13 bases that match TRBD2. The CDR3 consists of 17 residues. Per the germline V gene, CDR1 is MGHDK and CDR2 is SYGVNS. Trimming removed 3 bases from V and 6 bases from J; junction bases left unmatched: 9. The CDR3 region has the DNA TGTGCCAGCAGTGATGGACTAGCGGGGGCGTTTACGGATACGCAGTATTTT. This sequence encodes CASSDGLAGAFTDTQYF.

This clone was detected once. The chain recombines TRBV28 with TRBJ2-1; D is possibly TRBD2 (6 bases). CDR1 and CDR2 (germline): MDHEN, SYDVKM. The V gene lost 7 bases and the J gene lost 9 bases, with 22 bases spanning the gap. The CDR3 spans 15 residues. CDR3 nucleotide sequence: TGTGCCAGCAAATTTAAGAGACTAGATGGTGGTGAGCAGTTCTTC. Translating gives CASKFKRLDGGEQFF.

Here the CDR3 reads CASSPWGQNNEKLFF. CDR3 coding DNA: TGTGCCAGCAGCCCCTGGGGACAAAATAATGAAAAACTGTTTTTT. J is TRBJ1-4 and V is TRBV6-5; a possible D gene is TRBD1 (6 bases). The V and J ends lost 6 bases and 4 bases respectively, with 15 bases between them. This CDR3 comprises 15 residues. CDR1 and CDR2 from the germline V gene are MNHEY and SVGAGI.

The V gene is TRBV5-1, the J gene TRBJ2-6, with a possible D match to TRBD1 (5 bases). Germline V lookup: CDR1 SGHRS, CDR2 YFSETQ. V was clipped by 5 bases and J by 1 base, with 13 bases between them. The CDR3 has 16 residues. CDR3 DNA: TGCGCCAGCAGTCGCGACCCAGGGTCTGGGGCCAACGTCCTGACTTTC. It encodes CASSRDPGSGANVLTF.

This chain joins TRBV19 and TRBJ2-3, with TRBD2 matching 10 bases. From germline, CDR1 is LNHDA and CDR2 SQIVND (reference sequence). After removal of 1 base from V and 1 base from J, the junction contained 2 bases not matched to a gene. This CDR3 is built from 16 residues. CDR3 in DNA: TGTGCCAGTAGTATAGGCGGACTAGCGGGCACAGATACGCAGTATTTT. This translates into CASSIGGLAGTDTQYF. Combining the CDR3 with reference TRBV19 and TRBJ2-3 gives the whole variable domain DGGITQSPKYLFRKEGQNVTLSCEQNLNHDAMYWYRQDPGQGLRLIYYSQIVNDFQKGDIAEGYSVSREKKESFPLTVTSAQKNPTAFYLCASSIGGLAGTDTQYFGPGTRLTVL.

This clone appeared once. The rearrangement uses TRBV2 and TRBJ2-2; D may be TRBD2 (6 bases). V was trimmed by 3 bases and J by 6 bases, leaving 11 bases between them. CDR3 length: 14 amino acids. Germline V gene lookup returns CDR1 SNHLY and CDR2 FYNNEI. DNA of the CDR3: TGTGCCAGCAGTGACCGACGCGGGGCCGGGGAGCTGTTTTTT. This sequence encodes CASSDRRGAGELFF.

This chain connects TRBV7-2 to TRBJ2-5, with D uncertain. The V end was cut by 5 bases, the J end by 7 bases, with 11 bases between. Germline CDR1 reads SGHTA; CDR2 reads FQGNSA. The CDR3 is made up of 12 amino acids. The chain's CDR3 is CASSPYIGTQYF. The CDR3 nucleotides are TGTGCCAGCAGCCCCTATATCGGGACCCAGTACTTC.

The V and J genes are TRBV5-1 and TRBJ2-7; D is possibly TRBD1 (5 bases). CDR1 and CDR2 from the germline V gene are SGHRS and YFSETQ. The CDR3 runs to 18 residues. V was pared by 5 bases and J by 8 bases, with 32 bases between. CDR3 amino acids: CASSPGQNLDRGFTKQYF. The CDR3 coding sequence is TGCGCCAGCAGTCCCGGGCAGAACTTAGACAGAGGATTTACGAAGCAGTACTTC.

A note on this clone: Its ends do not fully match the called genes, so a read error is possible. V is TRBV7-2 and J is TRBJ1-1; D is possibly TRBD1 (5 bases). This CDR3 is built from 16 residues. Germline V gives CDR1 SGHTA, CDR2 FQGNSA. The CDR3 loop reads CASSGDGRVRNTEALF. For the CDR3, the DNA is TGTGCCAGCAGCGGGGATGGCAGGGTGAGGAACACTGAAGCTCTCTTT.

The genes are TRBV11-3 and TRBJ2-3, with 10 bases identical to TRBD1. There are 16 residues in the CDR3. With 0 bases clipped from V and 4 bases from J, the junction kept 4 bases outside the gene matches. Germline assignment: CDR1 SGHNT and CDR2 YENEEA. As DNA, the CDR3 is TGTGCCAGCAGCTTAGAGGGGGACAGGGGCGCAGATACGCAGTATTTT. Translation gives CASSLEGDRGADTQYF.

The gene calls are TRBV7-8 and TRBJ2-7; D perhaps matches TRBD1 (6 bases). The CDR3 spans 12 residues. Deletions cut 1 base from V and 6 bases from J, with 7 bases between. The germline V gene encodes CDR1 SGHVS and CDR2 FQNEAQ. This chain's CDR3 is CASSLVGAEQYF. CDR3 coding DNA: TGTGCCAGCAGCTTAGTGGGGGCCGAGCAGTACTTC.

V usage is TRBV6-6 and J usage is TRBJ1-1, with 7 bases fitting TRBD1. The CDR3 has 14 residues. Germline loops: CDR1 MNHNY, CDR2 SVGAGI (reference sequence). Germline trimming cut 6 bases from V and 1 base from J; bases unmatched to any gene: 5. The CDR3 region is CASSPRTGNTEAFF. Here the CDR3 DNA reads TGTGCCAGCAGCCCCAGGACAGGGAACACTGAAGCTTTCTTT.

The chain uses TRBV18 and TRBJ1-2, with D tentatively TRBD1 (5 bases). V lost 0 bases and J 3 bases, leaving 23 bases between the germline ends. The germline gives CDR1 KGHSH, CDR2 LQKENI. CDR3 length: 19 amino acids. CDR3 sequence: CASSPPGGPFGPLDYGYTF. CDR3 DNA: TGTGCCAGCTCACCACCGGGGGGACCCTTCGGGCCCTTGGACTATGGCTACACCTTC.

This chain connects TRBV5-6 to TRBJ2-1; 7 nucleotides agree with TRBD2. The CDR3 length is 15 residues. The V and J ends lost 0 bases and 2 bases, in that order; junction bases with no gene match: 2. The germline gives CDR1 SGHDT, CDR2 YYEEEE. In DNA, the CDR3 is TGTGCCAGCAGCTTGGCGGGAGGTGCCTACAATGAGCAGTTCTTC. This codes for CASSLAGGAYNEQFF.

The chain couples TRBV2 to TRBJ1-3; no clear D. The CDR3 length is 14 residues. Between the trimmed V and J ends, which lost 7 bases and 4 bases, there was a span of 14 bases. CDR1 and CDR2 (germline): SNHLY, FYNNEI. The CDR3 is CASTGALPGNTIYF. CDR3 DNA sequence: TGTGCCAGCACCGGAGCACTGCCCGGAAACACCATATATTTT.

The CDR3 sequence: CASSMRQGNNSPLHF. The CDR3 DNA sequence: TGTGCCAGTAGTATGAGGCAGGGGAATAATTCACCCCTCCACTTT. This chain connects TRBV19 to TRBJ1-6; TRBD1 might be the D (6 bases). V lost 3 bases to trimming and J lost 5 bases, with 11 bases between them. CDR1 is LNHDA, CDR2 SQIVND, per germline (reference sequence). CDR3 length equals 15 residues.